The rows below give T cell receptor beta chains drawn from one sample of a study of T-cell memory formation after mild COVID-19. TCRdb passed the 5' RACE reads through MiXCR, listing each CDR3 protein once. The sample consists of some 100,000 distinct CDR3 sequences, 8.5% to 14% of them appearing once. The sample consisted of PBMCs or a T cell subset sorted from them (not recorded which). The receptors were gathered from a man aged 18 to 29 who had mild COVID-19 (a few samples of this study predate the infection). Cell type and time point are not known. CDR3s include the opening cysteine and the closing phenylalanine or tryptophan. Each record gives: J gene, V gene, D gene, clone size, CDR3 protein, CDR3 DNA. A D gene is named only where the DNA matches it firmly. The size entry is marked missing in some rows and otherwise reads once, few, many or a size class.

TRBJ1-1	TRBV6-5	.	.	CASLRVGTEAFF	TGTGCCAGCTTGCGGGTAGGCACTGAAGCTTTCTTT
TRBJ2-3	TRBV27	TRBD1	few	CASSLTWTGKTDTQYF	TGTGCCAGCAGTTTAACCTGGACAGGGAAAACAGATACGCAGTATTTT
TRBJ2-3	TRBV7-8	TRBD2	many	CASSLGGGSYTQYF	TGTGCCAGCAGCTTAGGCGGGGGGAGTTATACGCAGTATTTT
TRBJ1-4	TRBV7-8	.	many	CASSLRTGSNEKLFF	TGTGCCAGCAGCCTGAGGACGGGAAGTAATGAAAAACTGTTTTTT
TRBJ2-7	TRBV4-1	TRBD2	few	CASSRTWGGNYEQYF	TGCGCCAGCAGCCGGACCTGGGGGGGAAACTACGAGCAGTACTTC
TRBJ1-1	TRBV7-4	.	.	CASSLVDNTEAFF	TGTGCCAGCAGCTTAGTGGATAACACTGAAGCTTTCTTT
TRBJ2-2	TRBV7-9	.	few	CASSTRTAPNTGELFF	TGTGCCAGCAGCACTCGGACCGCCCCTAACACCGGGGAGCTGTTTTTT
TRBJ2-3	TRBV5-1	.	.	CASSFGRTVSTDTQYF	TGCGCCAGCAGCTTTGGAAGGACAGTTAGCACAGATACGCAGTATTTT
TRBJ2-1	TRBV19	TRBD2	few	CASSITSGVSYNEQFF	TGTGCCAGTAGTATTACTAGCGGGGTCTCCTACAATGAGCAGTTCTTC
TRBJ1-1	TRBV3-1	.	few	CASSPLGGMNTEAFF	TGTGCCAGCAGCCCCCTGGGGGGTATGAACACTGAAGCTTTCTTT
TRBJ2-2	TRBV6-5	TRBD1	.	CASSTGTGASGELFF	TGTGCCAGCAGCACCGGGACAGGGGCGTCCGGGGAGCTGTTTTTT
TRBJ1-6	TRBV27	.	.	CASSGALGNSPLHF	TGTGCCAGCAGTGGGGCCCTGGGTAATTCACCCCTCCACTTT
TRBJ1-1	TRBV19	TRBD1	few	CASSPRGPANTEAFF	TGTGCCAGTAGTCCCAGGGGGCCCGCCAACACTGAAGCTTTCTTT
TRBJ2-3	TRBV5-1	TRBD2	few	CASSFGLAGDHTDTQYF	TGCGCCAGCAGCTTCGGGCTAGCGGGGGACCACACAGATACGCAGTATTTT
TRBJ2-7	TRBV5-1	.	.	CASSRRDDPLTEQYF	TGCGCCAGCAGCAGACGTGATGACCCCCTTACGGAGCAGTACTTC
TRBJ1-1	TRBV6-2/TRBV6-3	.	.	CASSFRRGNTEAFF	TGTGCCAGCAGTTTCCGGAGGGGGAACACTGAAGCTTTCTTT
TRBJ2-3	TRBV11-2	.	few	CASSVRRGSPRLYTDTQYF	TGTGCCAGCAGCGTGCGTCGTGGTAGTCCCAGACTTTACACAGATACGCAGTATTTT
TRBJ2-1	TRBV7-9	.	few	CASRDEYNEQFF	TGTGCCAGCCGCGATGAGTACAATGAGCAGTTCTTC
TRBJ1-2	TRBV11-2	TRBD1	.	CASSQGTGAYGYTF	TGTGCCAGCAGTCAAGGGACAGGGGCGTATGGCTACACCTTC
TRBJ2-1	TRBV19	.	.	CASKQDSTYNEQFF	TGTGCCAGTAAACAGGACAGTACCTACAATGAGCAGTTCTTC
TRBJ2-7	TRBV30	.	.	CAWSVAASYEQYF	TGTGCCTGGAGTGTGGCCGCATCGTACGAGCAGTACTTC
TRBJ2-1	TRBV9	TRBD1	many	CASSRDRVNEQFF	TGTGCCAGCAGCCGGGACAGGGTCAATGAGCAGTTCTTC
TRBJ1-4	TRBV28	TRBD1	few	CASSPRQGVREKLFF	TGTGCCAGCAGTCCCCGACAGGGGGTGAGAGAAAAACTGTTTTTT
TRBJ1-6	TRBV7-9	TRBD1	.	CASSPGQPPFNSDSPLHF	TGTGCCAGCAGTCCGGGACAGCCGCCTTTTAATTCTGATTCACCCCTCCACTTT
TRBJ2-1	TRBV7-9	TRBD2	.	CASSSPARGGYNEQFF	TGTGCCAGCAGTTCCCCGGCGCGGGGGGGTTACAATGAGCAGTTCTTC
TRBJ2-4	TRBV20-1	TRBD2	few	CSASELAGTKNIQYF	TGCAGTGCCTCCGAGCTAGCGGGGACCAAAAACATTCAGTACTTC
TRBJ2-3	TRBV11-1	.	few	CASSSTDDPGDTQYF	TGTGCCAGCAGCAGTACGGACGACCCTGGGGATACGCAGTATTTT
TRBJ2-5	TRBV29-1	.	.	CSVEEGRGEQETQYF	TGCAGCGTCGAGGAGGGCAGGGGAGAACAAGAGACCCAGTACTTC
TRBJ2-5	TRBV7-9	TRBD2	.	CASSARVAGGTQYF	TGTGCCAGCAGCGCGCGGGTAGCGGGGGGGACCCAGTACTTC
TRBJ2-7	TRBV7-6	.	few	CASSDVSYEQYF	TGTGCCAGCAGCGACGTTTCCTACGAGCAGTACTTC
TRBJ1-3	TRBV27	.	few	CASMSHLSSGNTIYF	TGTGCCAGCATGTCCCACCTAAGCTCTGGAAACACCATATATTTT
TRBJ2-1	TRBV29-1	.	few	CSVELGGSGNEQFF	TGCAGCGTTGAATTGGGGGGCTCCGGCAATGAGCAGTTCTTC
TRBJ2-1	TRBV25-1	TRBD2	.	CASSETTSGGARNEQFF	TGTGCCAGCAGTGAAACCACTAGCGGGGGGGCTCGCAATGAGCAGTTCTTC
TRBJ1-6	TRBV10-3	TRBD1	.	CAIRLPDRESSPLHF	TGTGCCATCAGATTACCGGACAGGGAAAGCTCACCCCTCCACTTT
TRBJ2-3	TRBV10-1	.	.	CASSEDRFTDTQYF	TGCGCCAGCAGTGAAGACAGGTTCACAGATACGCAGTATTTT
TRBJ2-5	TRBV7-9	.	few	CASSLFVGGPGETQYF	TGTGCCAGCAGTTTGTTTGTTGGGGGCCCCGGGGAGACCCAGTACTTC
TRBJ2-1	TRBV4-3	TRBD2	.	CASSQLLAGADNEQFF	TGCGCCAGCAGCCAATTACTAGCGGGGGCTGACAATGAGCAGTTCTTC
TRBJ2-3	TRBV28	.	.	CASSCDAAYRDTQYF	TGTGCCAGCAGTTGTGACGCGGCGTATAGAGATACGCAGTATTTT
TRBJ2-5	TRBV12-3/TRBV12-4	.	many	CASSLRETQYF	TGTGCCAGCAGTTTACGGGAGACCCAGTACTTC
TRBJ2-5	TRBV13	.	.	CASSSGQETQYF	TGTGCCAGCAGCTCCGGGCAAGAGACCCAGTACTTC
TRBJ2-3	TRBV5-1	.	.	CASSPRDTTKDADTQYF	TGCGCCAGCAGCCCCCGGGACACGACAAAAGATGCAGATACGCAGTATTTT
TRBJ1-2	TRBV5-1	.	few	CASSSGPTKGYTF	TGCGCCAGCAGCTCCGGCCCTACAAAAGGCTACACCTTC
TRBJ2-1	TRBV24-1	TRBD1	.	CATSDLSRGLDEQFF	TGTGCCACCAGTGATTTGTCCAGGGGGCTCGATGAGCAGTTCTTC
TRBJ2-5	TRBV7-8	.	many	CASSSVEETQYF	TGTGCCAGCAGCTCGGTGGAGGAGACCCAGTACTTC
TRBJ1-5	TRBV4-1	.	.	CASSQGQNSNQPQHF	TGCGCCAGCAGCCAAGGCCAGAATAGCAATCAGCCCCAGCATTTT
TRBJ2-3	TRBV9	TRBD2	few	CASLTSRESDTQYF	TGTGCCAGCTTGACTAGCAGGGAGTCAGATACGCAGTATTTT
TRBJ1-2	TRBV29-1	.	many	CSVEEPSPTGTNYGYTF	TGCAGCGTTGAAGAGCCCTCCCCCACCGGGACAAATTATGGCTACACCTTC
TRBJ2-1	TRBV6-2/TRBV6-3	TRBD2	few	CASSHLLAGGPVYEQFF	TGTGCCAGCAGCCACTTACTAGCGGGGGGGCCAGTATATGAGCAGTTCTTC
TRBJ2-1	TRBV7-9	.	.	CASKAGEDEQFF	TGTGCCAGCAAAGCAGGGGAGGATGAGCAGTTCTTC